A single sample is the source of the 20 T cell receptor beta chains below, sequenced in a study of graft-versus-host responses after intestinal transplantation. Profiling relied on immunoSEQ multiplex PCR, and the TCRdb table lists in-frame clones only, not all of them. The sample has tens of thousands of clones, about 80% seen once. No cognate antigen is known for these TCRs. The sample in question was unstimulated CD8+ T cells sorted from spleen or lymph node cells, obtained before intestinal transplant. These receptors were obtained from a human donor who received an intestinal transplant.

The chain is built from TRBV28 and TRBJ1-2, with D tentatively TRBD1 (5 bases). Germline V lookup: CDR1 MDHEN, CDR2 SYDVKM. Trimming took off 6 bases at V and 1 base at J, with 18 bases between the two ends. This CDR3 is built from 16 residues. CDR3 sequence reads: CASRSFDSRFNYGYTF. CDR3 DNA: TGTGCCAGCAGATCCTTCGACAGTCGCTTTAACTATGGCTACACCTTC.

The rearrangement uses TRBV7-9 and TRBJ2-1, with D maybe TRBD2 (5 bases). Germline CDR1 SEHNR, CDR2 FQNEAQ (reference sequence). Trimming removed 1 base at V and 8 bases at J, with 21 bases between. The CDR3 spans 17 residues. DNA of the CDR3: TGTGCCAGCAGCTTAGGCACCGGCCCGAGGGTGGGCGATGAGCAGTTCTTC. This codes for CASSLGTGPRVGDEQFF.

J is TRBJ1-1 and V is TRBV4-1; no firm D call. The V end lost 1 base, the J end lost 3 bases, and 9 bases lay between the germline ends. CDR3 size: 14 residues. Germline CDR1 and CDR2: MGHRA and YSYEKL. DNA for the CDR3: TGCGCCAGCAGCCAAGGGCGGGCCCACACTGAAGCTTTCTTT. As protein: CASSQGRAHTEAFF.

The chain couples TRBV28 to TRBJ2-5, with TRBD1 identical over 9 bases. V shed 2 bases and J 4 bases; nucleotides not matched to a gene: 2. The CDR3 runs 14 residues. Germline V gene sequence: CDR1 MDHEN, CDR2 SYDVKM. The CDR3 DNA is TGTGCCAGCAGTTTAGAGGACAGGGGAGAGACCCAGTACTTC. Protein product: CASSLEDRGETQYF.

The J gene is TRBJ1-1, the V gene TRBV28, with 7 positions matching TRBD1. The CDR3 is made up of 13 amino acids. The J segment lost 6 bases and the V segment lost 4 bases, leaving 5 bases of the junction unmatched. Germline CDR1 and CDR2: MDHEN and SYDVKM. The CDR3 DNA reads TGTGCCAGCAGTTGGCGACAGGGCGCTGAAGCTTTCTTT. The encoded protein is CASSWRQGAEAFF.

The chain joins TRBV7-7 to TRBJ2-5, with 8 bases lining up with TRBD1. The CDR3 totals 14 residues. Trimming at V came to 5 bases and at J to 4 bases, leaving 6 bases not matched to a gene. CDR1 and CDR2 from the germline V gene are SSHAT and FNYEAQ (reference sequence). The CDR3 spells CASSPGQGPETQYF. In DNA, the CDR3 is TGTGCCAGCAGCCCCGGACAGGGCCCAGAGACCCAGTACTTC.

The rearrangement links TRBV27 to TRBJ1-3; D remains unclear. Deletions cut 2 bases from V and 1 base from J, with 9 bases between. The CDR3 is 15 residues long. Germline CDR1 reads MNHEY; CDR2 reads SMNVEV (reference sequence). The CDR3 sequence: CASSLTGMSGNTIYF. CDR3 nucleotide sequence: TGTGCCAGCAGTTTAACGGGGATGTCTGGAAACACCATATATTTT.

The chain carries TRBV28 and TRBJ1-5; the D gene is possibly TRBD1 (5 bases). Germline lookup yields CDR1 MDHEN and CDR2 SYDVKM. V lost 5 bases and J 3 bases, leaving 11 bases between the germline ends. The CDR3 has 14 amino acids. The CDR3 DNA reads TGTGCCAGCAGTAGCTCGACAGACAATCAGCCCCAGCATTTT. Translating it yields CASSSSTDNQPQHF.

This chain links TRBV13 with TRBJ2-7; D is possibly TRBD1 (5 bases). V was shortened by 5 bases and J by 6 bases, with 11 bases between the two germline ends. Per germline, CDR1 PRHDT and CDR2 FYEKMQ (reference sequence). CDR3 length: 12 residues. Written as DNA, the CDR3 is TGTGCCAGCAGCCACCAGGGTTCCGAGCAGTACTTC. This gives the protein CASSHQGSEQYF.

The chain recombines TRBV11-2 with TRBJ1-1, with D hard to call. V was pared by 0 bases and J by 0 bases, with 8 bases between. The CDR3 is 15 residues long. CDR1 and CDR2 from the germline V gene are SGHAT and FQNNGV. The CDR3: CASSLDRFMNTEAFF. The CDR3 DNA follows: TGTGCCAGCAGCTTAGACAGGTTCATGAACACTGAAGCTTTCTTT.

The rearrangement joins TRBV7-6 to TRBJ2-7; D might be TRBD2 (5 bases). The germline V and J ends were trimmed by 3 bases and 6 bases, with 12 bases remaining between them. This CDR3 spans 13 amino acids. Germline V gene data show CDR1 as SGHVS and CDR2 as FNYEAQ. CDR3 sequence reads: CASSFLLGSEQYF. In nucleotides, the CDR3 is TGTGCCAGCAGCTTCTTGTTGGGGAGCGAGCAGTACTTC. Drawing the rest from reference TRBV7-6 and TRBJ2-7, the complete variable domain is GAGVSQSPRYKVTKRGQDVALRCDPISGHVSLYWYRQALGQGPEFLTYFNYEAQQDKSGLPNDRFSAERPEGSISTLTIQRTEQRDSAMYRCASSFLLGSEQYFGPGTRLTVT.

The genes are TRBV6-5 and TRBJ2-2, with TRBD2 matching 9 bases. The CDR3 has 15 residues. Germline values: CDR1 MNHEY, CDR2 SVGAGI. Trimming removed 4 bases from V and 1 base from J; junction bases left unmatched: 1. The CDR3 DNA sequence: TGTGCCAGCAGTTGGACTAGCGAGAACACCGGGGAGCTGTTTTTT. Amino acid sequence: CASSWTSENTGELFF.

The genes are TRBV27 and TRBJ2-1; possibly TRBD1 for D (6 bases). The CDR3 runs 11 residues. V was trimmed by 5 bases and J by 9 bases, leaving 8 bases between them. CDR1 and CDR2 (germline): MNHEY, SMNVEV (reference sequence). This chain's CDR3 is CASSPGVEQFF. The CDR3 region has the DNA TGTGCCAGCAGTCCAGGGGTTGAGCAGTTCTTC.

The J gene is TRBJ2-5, the V gene TRBV7-6; D may be TRBD2 (7 bases). The V and J ends lost 1 base and 5 bases respectively, with 14 bases between them. Germline assignment: CDR1 SGHVS and CDR2 FNYEAQ. CDR3 size: 15 residues. The CDR3 spells CASSLEVGGHETQYF. The CDR3 nucleotides read TGTGCCAGCAGCTTAGAAGTGGGGGGGCACGAGACCCAGTACTTC.

The gene calls are TRBV27 and TRBJ2-7; 7 nucleotides agree with TRBD1. This CDR3 contains 15 residues. Germline loops: CDR1 MNHEY, CDR2 SMNVEV (reference sequence). V gave up 7 bases and J gave up 2 bases; unmatched junction bases: 11. CDR3 amino acids: CASTTKGGQTYEQYF. For the CDR3, the DNA is TGTGCCAGCACGACCAAAGGGGGCCAGACCTACGAGCAGTACTTC.

The chain is built from TRBV4-2 and TRBJ2-2; D unresolved. The CDR3 spans 13 residues. Trimming left V 1 base short and J 5 bases short, with 5 bases between. Germline V gene lookup returns CDR1 LGHNA and CDR2 YNFKEQ. DNA of the CDR3: TGTGCCAGCAGCCAAGGAGAAACCGGGGAGCTGTTTTTT. Translated, it gives CASSQGETGELFF.

This clone has just a few counts. This sequence joins TRBV9 and TRBJ2-3, with 10 bases that match TRBD2. The CDR3 contains 15 residues. Germline values: CDR1 SGDLS, CDR2 YYNGEE. Germline trimming cut 4 bases from V and 1 base from J; bases unmatched to any gene: 3. The DNA of the CDR3 is TGTGCCAGCAGCACCGGGACTAGCGGCACAGATACGCAGTATTTT. This sequence encodes CASSTGTSGTDTQYF.

This chain uses TRBV15 with TRBJ2-3, with 9 bases aligning to TRBD2. The J segment lost 2 bases and the V segment lost 5 bases, leaving 5 bases of the junction unmatched. The CDR3 length is 15 residues. Per the germline V gene, CDR1 is LNHNV and CDR2 is YYDKDF (reference sequence). CDR3 in amino acids: CATSQSGRPTDTQYF. The CDR3 DNA reads TGTGCCACCAGCCAGAGCGGGAGGCCCACAGATACGCAGTATTTT.

The chain is built from TRBV7-3 and TRBJ2-5, with D hard to call. V lost 4 bases and J lost 1, with 7 bases in between. Per germline, CDR1 SGHTA and CDR2 FQGTGA. This CDR3 is 13 amino acids long. The CDR3 sequence is CASSSSPQETQYF. In nucleotides, the CDR3 is TGTGCCAGCAGCTCCTCCCCCCAAGAGACCCAGTACTTC.

V gene TRBV10-3 combines with J gene TRBJ1-5; TRBD1 matches at 12 bases. With V trimmed by 10 bases and J by 7 bases, 5 bases remained unmatched. Per germline, CDR1 ENHRY and CDR2 SYGVKD. This CDR3 region has 13 residues. The CDR3 DNA reads as TGTGCCACCGGGACAGGGGGCGCCCAGCCCCAGCATTTT. This translates into CATGTGGAQPQHF.